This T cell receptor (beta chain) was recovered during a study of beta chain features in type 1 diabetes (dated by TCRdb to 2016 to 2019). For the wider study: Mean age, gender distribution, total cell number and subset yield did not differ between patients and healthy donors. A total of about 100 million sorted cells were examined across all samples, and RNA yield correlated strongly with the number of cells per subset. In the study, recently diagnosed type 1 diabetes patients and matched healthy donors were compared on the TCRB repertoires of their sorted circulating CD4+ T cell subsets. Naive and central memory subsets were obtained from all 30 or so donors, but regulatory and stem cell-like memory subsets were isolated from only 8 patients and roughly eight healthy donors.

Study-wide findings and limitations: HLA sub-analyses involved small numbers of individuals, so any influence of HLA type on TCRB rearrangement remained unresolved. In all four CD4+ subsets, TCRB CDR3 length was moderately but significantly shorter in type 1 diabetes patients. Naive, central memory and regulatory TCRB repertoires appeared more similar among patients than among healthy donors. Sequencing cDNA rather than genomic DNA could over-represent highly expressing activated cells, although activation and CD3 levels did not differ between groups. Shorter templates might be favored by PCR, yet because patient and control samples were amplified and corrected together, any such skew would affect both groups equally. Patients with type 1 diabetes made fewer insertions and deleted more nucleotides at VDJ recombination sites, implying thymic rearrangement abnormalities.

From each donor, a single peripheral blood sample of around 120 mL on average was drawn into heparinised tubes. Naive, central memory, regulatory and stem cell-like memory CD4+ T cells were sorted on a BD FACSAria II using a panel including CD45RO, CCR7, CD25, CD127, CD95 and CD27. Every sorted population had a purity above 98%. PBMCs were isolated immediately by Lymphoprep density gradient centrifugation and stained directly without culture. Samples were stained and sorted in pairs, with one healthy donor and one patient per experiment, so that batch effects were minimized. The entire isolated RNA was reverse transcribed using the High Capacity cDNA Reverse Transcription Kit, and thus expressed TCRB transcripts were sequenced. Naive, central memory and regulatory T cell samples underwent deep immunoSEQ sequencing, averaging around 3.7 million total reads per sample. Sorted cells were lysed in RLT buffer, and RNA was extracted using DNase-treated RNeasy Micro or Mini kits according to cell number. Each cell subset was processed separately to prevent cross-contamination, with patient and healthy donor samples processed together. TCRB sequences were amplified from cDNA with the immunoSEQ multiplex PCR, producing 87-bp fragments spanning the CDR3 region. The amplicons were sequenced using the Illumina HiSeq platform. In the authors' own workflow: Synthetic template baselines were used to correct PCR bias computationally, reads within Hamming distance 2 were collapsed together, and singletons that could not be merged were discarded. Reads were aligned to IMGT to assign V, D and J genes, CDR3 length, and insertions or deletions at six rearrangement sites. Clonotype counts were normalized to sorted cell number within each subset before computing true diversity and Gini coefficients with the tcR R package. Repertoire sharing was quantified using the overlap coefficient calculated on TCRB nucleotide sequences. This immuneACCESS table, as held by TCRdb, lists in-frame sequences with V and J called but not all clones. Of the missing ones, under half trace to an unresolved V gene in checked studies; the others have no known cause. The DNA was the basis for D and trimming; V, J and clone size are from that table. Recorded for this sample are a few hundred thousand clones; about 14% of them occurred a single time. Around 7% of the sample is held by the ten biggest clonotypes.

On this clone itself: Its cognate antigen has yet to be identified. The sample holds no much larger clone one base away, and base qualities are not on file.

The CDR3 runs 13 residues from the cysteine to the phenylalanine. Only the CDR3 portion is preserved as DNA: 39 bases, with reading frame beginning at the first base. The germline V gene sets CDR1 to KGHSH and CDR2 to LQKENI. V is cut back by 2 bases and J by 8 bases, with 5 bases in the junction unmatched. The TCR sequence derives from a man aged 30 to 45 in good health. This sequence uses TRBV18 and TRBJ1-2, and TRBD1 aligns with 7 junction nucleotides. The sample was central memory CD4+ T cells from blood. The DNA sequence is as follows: TGTGCCAGCTCACCAAAGGCGGGACAGGGCTACACCTTC. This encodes CASSPKAGQGYTF.